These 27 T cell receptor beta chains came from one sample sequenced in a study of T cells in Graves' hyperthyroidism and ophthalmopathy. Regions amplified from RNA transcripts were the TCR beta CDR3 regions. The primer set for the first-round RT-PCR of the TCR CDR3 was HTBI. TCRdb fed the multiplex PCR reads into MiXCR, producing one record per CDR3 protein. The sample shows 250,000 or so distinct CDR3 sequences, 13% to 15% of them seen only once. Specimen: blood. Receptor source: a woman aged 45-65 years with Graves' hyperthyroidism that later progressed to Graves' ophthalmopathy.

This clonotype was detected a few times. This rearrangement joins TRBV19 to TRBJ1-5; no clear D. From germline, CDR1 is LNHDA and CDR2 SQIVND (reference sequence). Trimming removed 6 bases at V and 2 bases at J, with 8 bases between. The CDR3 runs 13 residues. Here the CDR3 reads CASRTPGNQPQHF. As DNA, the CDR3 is TGTGCCAGTAGGACGCCTGGCAATCAGCCCCAGCATTTT.

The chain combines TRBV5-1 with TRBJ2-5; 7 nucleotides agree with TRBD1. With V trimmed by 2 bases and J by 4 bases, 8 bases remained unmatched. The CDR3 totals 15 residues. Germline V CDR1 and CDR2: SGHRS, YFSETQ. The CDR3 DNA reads TGCGCCAGCAGCTTTAGACAGGGTCTTAGAGAGACCCAGTACTTC. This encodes CASSFRQGLRETQYF. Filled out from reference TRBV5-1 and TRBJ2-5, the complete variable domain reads KAGVTQTPRYLIKTRGQQVTLSCSPISGHRSVSWYQQTPGQGLQFLFEYFSETQRNKGNFPGRFSGRQFSNSRSEMNVSTLELGDSALYLCASSFRQGLRETQYFGPGTRLLVL.

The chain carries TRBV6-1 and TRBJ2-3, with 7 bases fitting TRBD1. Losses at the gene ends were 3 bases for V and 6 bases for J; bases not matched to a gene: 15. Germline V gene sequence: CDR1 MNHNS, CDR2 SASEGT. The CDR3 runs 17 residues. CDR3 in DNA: TGTGCCAGCAGTGAGAGACAGGGTTTACTTTACTTGGATACGCAGTATTTT. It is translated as CASSERQGLLYLDTQYF.

CDR3 bases: TGTGCCAGCAGTGAGATAGGGCCGACCTATGGCTACACCTTC. It yields the protein CASSEIGPTYGYTF. The chain employs TRBV6-1 and TRBJ1-2; D not certain. The CDR3 length is 14 residues. V lost 3 bases, J lost 4 bases, and 12 bases lay in between. CDR1 is MNHNS, CDR2 SASEGT, per germline.

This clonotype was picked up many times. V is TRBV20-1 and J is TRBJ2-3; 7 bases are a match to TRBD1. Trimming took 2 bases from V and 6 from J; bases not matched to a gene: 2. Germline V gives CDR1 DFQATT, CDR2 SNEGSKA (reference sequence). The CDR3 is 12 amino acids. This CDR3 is CSARKDRDTQYF. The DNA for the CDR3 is TGCAGTGCTAGAAAGGACAGGGATACGCAGTATTTT.

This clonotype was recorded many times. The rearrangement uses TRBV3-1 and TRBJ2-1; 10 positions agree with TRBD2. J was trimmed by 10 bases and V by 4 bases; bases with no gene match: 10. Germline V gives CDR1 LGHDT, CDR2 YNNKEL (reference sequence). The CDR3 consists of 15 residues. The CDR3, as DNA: TGTGCCAGCAGCCGCGGGGCTAGCGGGGGTAAAGAGCAGTTCTTC. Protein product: CASSRGASGGKEQFF.

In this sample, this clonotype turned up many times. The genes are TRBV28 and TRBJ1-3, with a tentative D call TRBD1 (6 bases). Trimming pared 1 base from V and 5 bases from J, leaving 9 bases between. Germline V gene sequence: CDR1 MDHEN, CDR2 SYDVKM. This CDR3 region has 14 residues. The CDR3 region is CASSLFQGRNTIYF. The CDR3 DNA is TGTGCCAGCAGTTTATTCCAGGGGCGAAACACCATATATTTT. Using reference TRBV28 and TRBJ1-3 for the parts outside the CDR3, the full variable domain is DVKVTQSSRYLVKRTGEKVFLECVQDMDHENMFWYRQDPGLGLRLIYFSYDVKMKEKGDIPEGYSVSREKKERFSLILESASTNQTSMYLCASSLFQGRNTIYFGEGSWLTVV.

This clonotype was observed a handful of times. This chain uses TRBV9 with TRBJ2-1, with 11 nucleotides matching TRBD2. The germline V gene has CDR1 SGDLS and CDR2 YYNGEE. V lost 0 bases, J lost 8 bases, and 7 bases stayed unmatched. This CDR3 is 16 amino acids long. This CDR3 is CASSVDSGRALDEQFF. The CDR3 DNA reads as TGTGCCAGCAGCGTAGATAGCGGGAGGGCCTTAGATGAGCAGTTCTTC.

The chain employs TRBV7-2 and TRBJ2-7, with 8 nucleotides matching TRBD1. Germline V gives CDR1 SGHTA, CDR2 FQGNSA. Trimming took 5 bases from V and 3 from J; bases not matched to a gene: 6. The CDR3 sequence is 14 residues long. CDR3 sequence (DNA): TGTGCCAGCAGCCCGGACAGGGCTGGCTACGAGCAGTACTTC. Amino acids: CASSPDRAGYEQYF.

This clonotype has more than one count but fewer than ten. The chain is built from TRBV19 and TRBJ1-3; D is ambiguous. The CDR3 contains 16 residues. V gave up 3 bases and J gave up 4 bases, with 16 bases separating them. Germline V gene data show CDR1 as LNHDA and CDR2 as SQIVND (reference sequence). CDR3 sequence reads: CASSIKGRSSGNTIYF. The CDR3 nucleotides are TGTGCCAGTAGTATCAAGGGTCGGTCCTCCGGAAACACCATATATTTT.

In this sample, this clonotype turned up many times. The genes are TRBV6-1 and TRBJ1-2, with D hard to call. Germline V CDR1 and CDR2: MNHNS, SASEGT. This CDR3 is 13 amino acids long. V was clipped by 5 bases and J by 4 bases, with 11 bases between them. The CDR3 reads CASSPQRSYGYTF. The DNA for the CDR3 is TGTGCCAGCAGTCCTCAGCGGTCCTATGGCTACACCTTC.

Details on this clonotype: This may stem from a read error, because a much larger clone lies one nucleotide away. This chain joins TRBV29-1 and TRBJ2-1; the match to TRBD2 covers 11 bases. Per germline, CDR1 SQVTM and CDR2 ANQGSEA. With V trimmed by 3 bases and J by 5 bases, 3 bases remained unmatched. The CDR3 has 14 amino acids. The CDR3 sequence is CSVEGLAVHNEQFF. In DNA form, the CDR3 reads TGCAGCGTTGAGGGACTAGCGGTTCACAATGAGCAGTTCTTC.

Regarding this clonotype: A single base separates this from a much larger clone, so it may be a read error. The CDR3 DNA reads TGTGCTAGTGGTTTGTGGGGTGAGCAGTTCTTC. Translating gives CASGLWGEQFF. The chain couples TRBV12-5 to TRBJ2-1; no clear D gene. Per germline, CDR1 LGHNT and CDR2 FRNRAP. The CDR3 is 11 residues long. V was trimmed by 2 bases and J by 9 bases, leaving 5 bases between them.

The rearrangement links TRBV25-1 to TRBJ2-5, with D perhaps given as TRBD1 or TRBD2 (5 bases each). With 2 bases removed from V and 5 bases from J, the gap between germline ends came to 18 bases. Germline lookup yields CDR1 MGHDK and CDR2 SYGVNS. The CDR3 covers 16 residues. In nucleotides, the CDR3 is TGTGCCAGCAGTGAAGTTGGCAGGGCGGGCGGGGAGACCCAGTACTTC. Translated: CASSEVGRAGGETQYF.

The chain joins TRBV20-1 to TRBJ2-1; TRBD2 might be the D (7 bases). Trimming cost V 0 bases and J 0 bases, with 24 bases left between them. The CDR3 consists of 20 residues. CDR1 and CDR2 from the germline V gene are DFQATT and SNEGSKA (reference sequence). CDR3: CSARDSGGLAVPSSYNEQFF. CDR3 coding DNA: TGCAGTGCTAGAGACTCCGGGGGCCTAGCGGTACCGAGCTCCTACAATGAGCAGTTCTTC.

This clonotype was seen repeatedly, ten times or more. The CDR3 loop reads CASTSGTYEQYF. The CDR3 region has the DNA TGTGCCAGCACTAGCGGAACCTACGAGCAGTACTTC. J is TRBJ2-7 and V is TRBV27, with 7 bases fitting TRBD2. This CDR3 is built from 12 residues. The V and J ends lost 7 bases and 2 bases, in that order; junction bases with no gene match: 2. The V gene's germline CDR1 is MNHEY and CDR2 SMNVEV (reference sequence).

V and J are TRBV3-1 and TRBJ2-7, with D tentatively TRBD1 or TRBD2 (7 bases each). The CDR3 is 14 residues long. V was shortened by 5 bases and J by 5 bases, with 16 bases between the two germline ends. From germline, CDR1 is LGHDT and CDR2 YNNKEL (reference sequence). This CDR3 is CASSEGAGANEQYF. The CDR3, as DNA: TGTGCCAGCAGCGAGGGGGCGGGGGCGAACGAGCAGTACTTC.

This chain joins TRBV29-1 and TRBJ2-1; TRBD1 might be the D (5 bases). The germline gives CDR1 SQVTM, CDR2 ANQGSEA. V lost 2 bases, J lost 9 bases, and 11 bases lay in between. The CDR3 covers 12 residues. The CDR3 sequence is CSVELGDSEQFF. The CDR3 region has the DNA TGCAGCGTTGAACTCGGAGACAGTGAGCAGTTCTTC.

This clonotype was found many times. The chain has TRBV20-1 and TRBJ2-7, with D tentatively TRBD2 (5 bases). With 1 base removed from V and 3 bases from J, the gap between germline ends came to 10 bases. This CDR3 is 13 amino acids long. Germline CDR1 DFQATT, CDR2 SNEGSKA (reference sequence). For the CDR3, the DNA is TGCAGTGCTAGAGTGCCCGGGATCTACGAGCAGTACTTC. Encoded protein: CSARVPGIYEQYF.

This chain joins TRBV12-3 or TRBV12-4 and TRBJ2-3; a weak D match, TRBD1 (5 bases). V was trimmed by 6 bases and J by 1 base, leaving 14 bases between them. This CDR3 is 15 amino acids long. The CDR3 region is CASRPPRARTDTQYF. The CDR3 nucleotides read TGTGCCAGCAGGCCCCCCAGGGCCCGCACAGATACGCAGTATTTT.

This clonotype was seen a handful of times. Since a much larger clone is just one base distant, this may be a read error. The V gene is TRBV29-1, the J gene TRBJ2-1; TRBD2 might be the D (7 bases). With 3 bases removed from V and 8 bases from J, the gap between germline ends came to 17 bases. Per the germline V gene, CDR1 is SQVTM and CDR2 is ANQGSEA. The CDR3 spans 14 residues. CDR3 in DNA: TGCAGCGTTGAGGGGGCGGGAGACGACGATGAGCAGTTCTTC. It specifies CSVEGAGDDDEQFF.

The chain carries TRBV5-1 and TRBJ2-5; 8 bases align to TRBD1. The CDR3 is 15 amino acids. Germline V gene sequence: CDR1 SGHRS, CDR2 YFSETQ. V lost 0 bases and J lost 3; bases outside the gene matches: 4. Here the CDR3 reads CASSLVAGGEETQYF. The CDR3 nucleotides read TGCGCCAGCAGCTTGGTAGCAGGGGGCGAAGAGACCCAGTACTTC.

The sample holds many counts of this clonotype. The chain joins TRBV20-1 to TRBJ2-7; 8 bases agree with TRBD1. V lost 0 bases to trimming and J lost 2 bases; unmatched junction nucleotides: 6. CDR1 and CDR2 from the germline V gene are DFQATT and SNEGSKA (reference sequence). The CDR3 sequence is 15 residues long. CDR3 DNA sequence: TGCAGTGCTAGAGATTTGCACAGGGGGACCTACGAGCAGTACTTC. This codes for CSARDLHRGTYEQYF.

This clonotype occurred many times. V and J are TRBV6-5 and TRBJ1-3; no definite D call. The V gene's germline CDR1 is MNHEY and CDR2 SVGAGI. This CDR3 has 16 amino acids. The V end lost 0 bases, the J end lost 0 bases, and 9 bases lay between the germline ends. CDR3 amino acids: CASSYSWAASGNTIYF. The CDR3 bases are TGTGCCAGCAGTTACTCCTGGGCAGCCTCTGGAAACACCATATATTTT.

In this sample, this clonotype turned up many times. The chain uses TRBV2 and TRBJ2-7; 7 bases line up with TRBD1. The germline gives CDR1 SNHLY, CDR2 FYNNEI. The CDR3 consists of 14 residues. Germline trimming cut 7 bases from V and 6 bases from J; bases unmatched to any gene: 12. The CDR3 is CASKVRDRLSEQYF. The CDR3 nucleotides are TGTGCCAGCAAAGTCCGGGACAGACTATCCGAGCAGTACTTC. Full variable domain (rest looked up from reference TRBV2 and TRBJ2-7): EPEVTQTPSHQVTQMGQEVILRCVPISNHLYFYWYRQILGQKVEFLVSFYNNEISEKSEIFDDQFSVERPDGSNFTLKIRSTKLEDSAMYFCASKVRDRLSEQYFGPGTRLTVT.

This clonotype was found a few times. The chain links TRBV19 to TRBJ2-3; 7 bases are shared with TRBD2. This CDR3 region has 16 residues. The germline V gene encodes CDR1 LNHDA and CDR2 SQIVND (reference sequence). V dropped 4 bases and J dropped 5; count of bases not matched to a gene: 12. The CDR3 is CASSTASGGGRDTQYF. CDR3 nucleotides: TGTGCCAGTAGTACGGCTAGCGGAGGAGGGAGAGATACGCAGTATTTT.

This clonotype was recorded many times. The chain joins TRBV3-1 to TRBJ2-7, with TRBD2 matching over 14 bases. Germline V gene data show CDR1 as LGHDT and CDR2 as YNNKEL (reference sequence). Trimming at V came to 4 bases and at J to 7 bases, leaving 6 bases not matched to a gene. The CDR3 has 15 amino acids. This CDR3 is CASSPRTSGRREQYF. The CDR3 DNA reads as TGTGCCAGCAGCCCCCGGACTAGCGGGAGGCGTGAGCAGTACTTC.